The T cell receptor (beta chain) described here comes from a study of cytotoxic CD8 clonotypes in ibrutinib-treated CLL. The study's findings and limits: Sustained-remission patients were sampled at one set of times and progressing patients at different ones. At the start, clonality exceeded age-matched healthy donors and followed circulating CD8+ T-cell counts.

Germline lookup yields CDR1 GTSNPN and CDR2 SVGIG (reference sequence). The V end was cut by 4 bases, the J end by 0 bases, with 11 bases between. CDR3 length: 14 residues. Clones were read by immunoSEQ multiplex PCR, and TCRdb kept only the in-frame ones, dropping some. The table lists about 120,000 clones, 50% to 65% of them singletons, with 30% to 45% in the top ten. Concerning this clone itself: The antigen remains undetermined.

Investigators sourced approximately 2 micrograms of genomic DNA from cryopreserved PBMCs for TCR beta libraries. Sequences were derived from PBMCs, sampled after 24 months of ibrutinib treatment. The clonotype was recovered from a human donor with chronic lymphocytic leukemia. The chain couples TRBV30 to TRBJ2-3, with no clear D. CDR3 in DNA: TGTGCCTGGACCTCCGGCACTAGCACAGATACGCAGTATTTT. Amino acids: CAWTSGTSTDTQYF. The full variable domain, in which reference TRBV30 and TRBJ2-3 provide the parts outside the CDR3, is SQTIHQWPATLVQPVGSPLSLECTVEGTSNPNLYWYRQAAGRGLQLLFYSVGIGQISSEVPQNLSASRPQDRQFILSSKKLLLSDSGFYLCAWTSGTSTDTQYFGPGTRLTVL.